This T cell receptor (beta chain) was found in a study of shared clonotypes between healthy human individuals. Only CD45RO-negative cells positively selected for CCR7 counted as naive CD8 cells, so terminally differentiated effector memory CD45RA+ cells were excluded. The count of this clone is one. Measured with immunoSEQ multiplex PCR; TCRdb has only the in-frame clones, and not every one. The sample holds millions of clones, about 95% seen once. The sample comprised naive CD8+ T cells sorted from blood. The sequence came from a man between 18 and 35 years old in good health.

The CDR3 coding sequence is TGTGCCAGCAGCCCAAAGCCAATCCTGGAAGCTTTCTTT. It specifies CASSPKPILEAFF. The chain uses TRBV4-2 and TRBJ1-1, with no clear D. This CDR3 contains 13 residues. Germline V CDR1 and CDR2: LGHNA, YNFKEQ. Trimming left V 4 bases short and J 8 bases short, with 14 bases between.